This T cell receptor (beta chain) was recorded in a study of a mutant IDH1 vaccine in newly diagnosed glioma. In the study overall: Those enrolled had earlier been treated with radiotherapy, temozolomide, or both, mostly both.

Clones were sequenced by immunoSEQ multiplex PCR, and TCRdb holds only the in-frame ones, with some missing. The sample shows tens of thousands of clones, about 80% of them seen only once. Stated time point: baseline, week 1 (first vaccination visit). The treatment denotes: pre-vaccination baseline after standard-of-care therapy. New astrocytomas of WHO grade 3 or 4 that were IDH1-mutant and ATRX-lost were found in the donors. This receptor was obtained from a man aged 30 to 45 with glioma. The sequencing here drew on PBMCs, taken from a glioma patient treated with radiotherapy, temozolomide or both.

CDR3 DNA sequence: TGCGCCAGCAGGGCCCCAACCAGGGAGCAGTTCTTC. It encodes CASRAPTREQFF. The V call is TRBV5-1, the J call TRBJ2-1, with D hard to call. Per the germline V gene, CDR1 is SGHRS and CDR2 is YFSETQ. The CDR3 contains 12 residues. Trimming took 5 bases from V and 10 from J, leaving 13 bases between them.